This T cell receptor beta chain was captured in a study of cytomegalovirus exposure and HLA in healthy donors. At the level of the study: Earlier, roughly 180 million T cells were analyzed, and fewer than 120 million unique TCR beta sequences were found among them.

Use of 60 Vbeta and 13 Jbeta primers characterized the PCR. Libraries were prepared by immunoSEQ multiplex PCR; TCRdb keeps only in-frame clonotypes and omits some of them. The sample yields around 130,000 clones, 77% seen once. Points from the study as a whole: Reports showed the classifier diagnosing cytomegalovirus status with high specificity and sensitivity. Most TCR beta V segments were productive about 87% or about 30% of the time in an earlier analysis. Because they were indistinguishable, some V segments, including TRBV6-2 and TRBV6-3, were excluded.

On this clone: Its antigen is unidentified. At one end the junction does not follow the germline gene, possibly because of a read error.

Germline CDR1 reads MNHEY; CDR2 reads SMNVEV (reference sequence). The CDR3 length is 15 residues. The chain recombines TRBV27 with TRBJ2-6; D might be TRBD1 (7 bases). The receptor was isolated from a young man in good health and CMV-seropositive. Specimen: PBMCs. The CDR3 region is CASSTGDSGANGLTF. The CDR3 DNA reads as TGTGCCAGCAGCACAGGGGACTCTGGGGCCAACGGCCTGACTTTC.